The present T cell receptor (beta chain) was sequenced within a study of blood T cell repertoires in COVID-19. Study-wide background: Acute and convalescent COVID-19 specimens originated in the United States, Italy and Spain.

Germline CDR1 reads SEHNR; CDR2 reads FQNEAQ (reference sequence). V was clipped by 5 bases and J by 5 bases; unmatched bases: 8. This CDR3 has 14 residues. This clone was seen only once. This table comes from immunoSEQ multiplex PCR, and its TCRdb copy is limited to in-frame clones, with some not included. Of roughly 230,000 clones in the sample, roughly four fifths are singletons; the top ten hold around 4.4%. The source material was peripheral blood. The chain uses TRBV7-9 and TRBJ1-2; 7 nucleotides agree with TRBD1. This TCR came from a man aged 45-65 years with active or convalescent COVID-19. This CDR3 reads CASSRTGDRYGYTF. The CDR3 DNA reads as TGTGCCAGCAGCCGGACAGGCGACCGATATGGCTACACCTTC.